This T cell receptor (beta chain) was sequenced for a study of tumor and adjacent non-tumor tissue in lung cancer. At the level of the study: On average, productive TCRbeta reads reached 4 million to 5 million per sample.

V gave up 5 bases and J gave up 8 bases; unmatched junction bases: 9. This CDR3 spans 14 amino acids. Per the germline V gene, CDR1 is KGHSH and CDR2 is LQKENI. No cell sorting was done before RNA was extracted from the tissue. Whole-study results and caveats: TCR diversity was significantly greater in tumor than normal lung tissue. Shorter survival was associated with higher TCR diversity in tumors. Tumor repertoires had a smaller top 100 clone share than normal lung.

Three rounds of nested PCR, following a modified ARM-PCR protocol, produced the TCRbeta library. From the multiplex PCR reads, TCRdb called clonotypes with MiXCR, one entry per CDR3 protein. The data contain 90,000 to 130,000 distinct CDR3 sequences, over 75% of them singletons. This clonotype was detected many times. Its antigen is still unknown. The sequence was obtained from a man aged 65 to 79 with non-small cell lung cancer. V is TRBV18 and J is TRBJ1-2, with 9 bases matching TRBD1. Sequencing was performed on lung tumor tissue. CDR3 sequence: CASSETGGVLGYTF. CDR3 sequence (DNA): TGTGCCAGCTCAGAAACAGGGGGCGTCTTAGGCTACACCTTC.